This T cell receptor beta chain appears in the sequencing data of a study of human T cells and chemical hapten exposure. The overall study: TCR yields differed between samples (mainly from small differences in pooled library volume).

Whole-study results and caveats: No alteration of TCRs above 1 in 1000 frequency was seen with DPC sensitization.

For the library, individual cDNA molecules each received unique molecular identifiers. TCRdb redid the calling of the RACE reads with MiXCR, one entry per CDR3 protein. The table has around 65,000 distinct CDR3 sequences, around 6.3% seen once. As for time point: healthy volunteer bleed at 6 weeks. Unseparated into fractions, whole blood served as the source from which total RNA was extracted. Germline CDR1 MGHRA, CDR2 YSYEKL. The CDR3 sequence is 18 residues long. After removal of 3 bases from V and 3 bases from J, the junction contained 12 bases not matched to a gene. This clonotype was seen at least ten times. The target antigen is unknown.

The chain employs TRBV4-1 and TRBJ2-3; 10 nucleotides agree with TRBD2. The sequenced material came from whole blood. The TCR was taken from a female donor in good health. Some clones in this sample may be carry-over from other donors' samples. The CDR3 DNA is TGCGCCAGCAGCCATGGTCTTGGTAGCGGGAGGAGTACAGATACGCAGTATTTT. This encodes CASSHGLGSGRSTDTQYF.